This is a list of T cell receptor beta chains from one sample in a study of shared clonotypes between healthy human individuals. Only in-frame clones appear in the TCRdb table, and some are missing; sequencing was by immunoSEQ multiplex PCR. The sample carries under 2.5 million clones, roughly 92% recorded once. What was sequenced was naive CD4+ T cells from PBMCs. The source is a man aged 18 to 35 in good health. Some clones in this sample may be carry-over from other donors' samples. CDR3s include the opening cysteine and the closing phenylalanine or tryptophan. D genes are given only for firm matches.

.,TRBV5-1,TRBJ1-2,CASSLVRGDYGYTF
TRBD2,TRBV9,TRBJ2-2,CASSAGLAGAGELFF
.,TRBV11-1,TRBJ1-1,CASSLQPNTEAFF
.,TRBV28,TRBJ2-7,CASTLGRPWVNEQYF
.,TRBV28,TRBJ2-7,CASSLASGGPYEQYF
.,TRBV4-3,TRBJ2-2,CASSQRSGWDTGELFF
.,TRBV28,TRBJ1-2,CASRQAGSYGYTF
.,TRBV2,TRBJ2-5,CASKLHPRETQYF
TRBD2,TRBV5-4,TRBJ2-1,CASSLDAGGGEQFF
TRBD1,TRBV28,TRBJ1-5,CASRRTGVRNQPQHF
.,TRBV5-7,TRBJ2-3,CASSPRGILRGNQTDTQYF
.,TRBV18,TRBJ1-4,CASSPGANEKLFF
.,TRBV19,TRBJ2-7,CASSPGRVEQYF
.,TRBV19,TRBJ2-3,CASSMGTDTQYF
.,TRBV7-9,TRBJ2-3,CASSPNRGRTDTQYF
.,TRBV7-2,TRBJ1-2,CASSLVASHYGYTF
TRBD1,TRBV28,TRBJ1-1,CASTSDRGKGWTEAFF
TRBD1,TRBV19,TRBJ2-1,CATRDRAENEQFF
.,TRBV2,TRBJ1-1,CASSVRLTYTEAFF
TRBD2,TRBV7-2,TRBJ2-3,CASSSGLAGGTDTQYF
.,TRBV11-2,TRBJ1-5,CASSFSRASNQPQHF
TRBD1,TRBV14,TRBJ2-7,CASSPRDRGLYEQYF
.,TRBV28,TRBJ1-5,CASSPETLSNQPQHF
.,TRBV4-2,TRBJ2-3,CASSQDSSYPDTQYF
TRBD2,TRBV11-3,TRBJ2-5,CASSLGGGEETQYF